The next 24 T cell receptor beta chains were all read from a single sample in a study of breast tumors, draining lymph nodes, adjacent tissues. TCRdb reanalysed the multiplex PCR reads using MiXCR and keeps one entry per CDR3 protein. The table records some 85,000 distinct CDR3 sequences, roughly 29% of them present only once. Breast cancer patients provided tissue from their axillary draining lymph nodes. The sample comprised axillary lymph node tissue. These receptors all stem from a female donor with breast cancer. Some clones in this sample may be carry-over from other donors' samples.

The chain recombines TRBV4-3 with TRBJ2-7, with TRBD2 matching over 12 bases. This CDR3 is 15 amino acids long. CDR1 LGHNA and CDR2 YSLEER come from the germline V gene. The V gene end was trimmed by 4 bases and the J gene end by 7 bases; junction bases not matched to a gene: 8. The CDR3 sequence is CASSPGASGRGEQYF. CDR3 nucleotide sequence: TGCGCCAGCAGCCCGGGGGCTAGCGGGAGGGGTGAGCAGTACTTC.

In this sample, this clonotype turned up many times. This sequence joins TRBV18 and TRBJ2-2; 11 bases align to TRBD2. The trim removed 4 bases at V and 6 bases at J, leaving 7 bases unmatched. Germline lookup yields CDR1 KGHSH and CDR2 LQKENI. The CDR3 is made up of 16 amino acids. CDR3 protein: CASSRLAGNAPGELFF. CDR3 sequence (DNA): TGTGCCAGCTCACGACTAGCGGGAAACGCCCCCGGGGAGCTGTTTTTT.

This CDR3 is CASSYTAGGPSGELFF. DNA of the CDR3: TGTGCCAGCAGTTATACAGCGGGAGGGCCCTCCGGGGAGCTGTTTTTT. The chain couples TRBV7-9 to TRBJ2-2; 10 nucleotides match TRBD2. V was clipped by 6 bases and J by 6 bases; unmatched bases: 10. The germline CDR1 and CDR2 sequences are SEHNR and FQNEAQ (reference sequence). The CDR3 covers 16 residues.

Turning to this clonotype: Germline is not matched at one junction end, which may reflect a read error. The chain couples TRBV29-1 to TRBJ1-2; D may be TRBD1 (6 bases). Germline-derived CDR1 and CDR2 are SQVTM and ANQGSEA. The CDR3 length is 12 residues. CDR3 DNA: TGCAGCGTTGGCGGACAGACCTATGGCCACACCTTC. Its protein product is CSVGGQTYGHTF.

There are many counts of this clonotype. CDR3 region: CASSLGSGDQPQHF. The DNA of the CDR3 is TGTGCCAGCAGTTTGGGCTCAGGGGATCAGCCCCAGCATTTT. The chain carries TRBV12-3 or TRBV12-4 and TRBJ1-5, with D possibly matching TRBD1 (6 bases). Trimming removed 3 bases from V and 5 bases from J, with 11 bases in between. The CDR3 loop spans 14 amino acids.

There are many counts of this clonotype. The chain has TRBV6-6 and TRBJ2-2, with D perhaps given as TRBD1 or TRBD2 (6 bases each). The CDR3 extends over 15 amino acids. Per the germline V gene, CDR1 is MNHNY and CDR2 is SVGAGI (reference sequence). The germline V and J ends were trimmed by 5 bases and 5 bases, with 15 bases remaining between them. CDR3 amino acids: CASSPRGGETGELFF. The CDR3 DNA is TGTGCCAGCAGTCCCAGGGGAGGAGAAACCGGGGAGCTGTTTTTT.

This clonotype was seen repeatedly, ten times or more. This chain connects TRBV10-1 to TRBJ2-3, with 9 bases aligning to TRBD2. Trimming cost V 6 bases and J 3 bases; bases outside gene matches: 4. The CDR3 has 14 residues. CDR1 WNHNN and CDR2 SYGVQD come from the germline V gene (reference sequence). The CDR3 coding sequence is TGCGCCAGCAGCCCTGCGGGGGGGACAGATACGCAGTATTTT. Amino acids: CASSPAGGTDTQYF.

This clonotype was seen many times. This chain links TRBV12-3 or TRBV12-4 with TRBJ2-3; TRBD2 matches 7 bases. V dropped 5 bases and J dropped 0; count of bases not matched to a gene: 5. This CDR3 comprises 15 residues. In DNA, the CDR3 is TGTGCCAGCAGTATACTAGCGTTTAGCACAGATACGCAGTATTTT. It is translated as CASSILAFSTDTQYF.

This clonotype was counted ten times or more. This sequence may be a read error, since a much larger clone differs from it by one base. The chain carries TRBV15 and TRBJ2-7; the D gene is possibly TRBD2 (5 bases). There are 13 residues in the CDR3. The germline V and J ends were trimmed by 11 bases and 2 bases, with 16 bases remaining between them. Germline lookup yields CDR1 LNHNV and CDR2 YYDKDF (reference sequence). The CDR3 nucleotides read TGTGCCGCCCTGGGCGACGGGACCTACGAGCAGTACTTC. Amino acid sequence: CAALGDGTYEQYF.

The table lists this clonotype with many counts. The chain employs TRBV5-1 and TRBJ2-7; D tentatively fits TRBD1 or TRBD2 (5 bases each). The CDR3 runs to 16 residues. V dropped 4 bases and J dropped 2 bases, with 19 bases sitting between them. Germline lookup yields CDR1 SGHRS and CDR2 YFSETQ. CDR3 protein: CASSASGSGSTYEQYF. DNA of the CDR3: TGCGCCAGCAGCGCCTCTGGTTCAGGGAGCACCTACGAGCAGTACTTC.

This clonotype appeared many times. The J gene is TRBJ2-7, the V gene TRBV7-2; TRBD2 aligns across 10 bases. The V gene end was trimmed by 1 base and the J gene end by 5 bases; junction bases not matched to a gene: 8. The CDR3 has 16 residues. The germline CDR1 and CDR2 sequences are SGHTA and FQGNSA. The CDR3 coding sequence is TGTGCCAGCAGCTTAGAGGGACTAGCGACACGGAACGAGCAGTACTTC. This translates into CASSLEGLATRNEQYF.

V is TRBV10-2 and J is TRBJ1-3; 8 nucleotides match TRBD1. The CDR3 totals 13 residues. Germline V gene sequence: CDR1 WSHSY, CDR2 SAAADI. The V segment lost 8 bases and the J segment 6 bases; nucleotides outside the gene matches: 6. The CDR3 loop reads CASQTGALNTIYF. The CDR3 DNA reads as TGCGCCAGCCAGACAGGGGCTTTAAACACCATATATTTT.

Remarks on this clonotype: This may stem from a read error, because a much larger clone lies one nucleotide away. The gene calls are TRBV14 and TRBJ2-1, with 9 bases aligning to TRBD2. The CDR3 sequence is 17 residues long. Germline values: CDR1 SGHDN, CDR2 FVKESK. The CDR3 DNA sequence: TGTGCCAGCAGCCCGGGACTAGCACCTAGACCTTACACTGAGCAGTTCTTC. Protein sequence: CASSPGLAPRPYTEQFF.

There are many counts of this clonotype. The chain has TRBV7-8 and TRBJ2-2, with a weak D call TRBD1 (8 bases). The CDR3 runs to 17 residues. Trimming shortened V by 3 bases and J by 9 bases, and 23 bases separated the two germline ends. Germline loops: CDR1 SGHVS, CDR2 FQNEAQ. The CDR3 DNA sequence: TGTGCCAGCAGCTTTTATACAGGGGGGGGTCGGGTCCGGGAGCTGTTTTTT. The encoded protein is CASSFYTGGGRVRELFF.

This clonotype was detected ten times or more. For the CDR3, the DNA is TGCAGTGCTCCTGATAGTAACTATGGCTACACCTTC. It codes for CSAPDSNYGYTF. This rearrangement joins TRBV20-1 to TRBJ1-2; D is unresolved. This CDR3 comprises 12 residues. V was pared by 5 bases and J by 1 base, with 8 bases between. Germline values: CDR1 DFQATT, CDR2 SNEGSKA (reference sequence).

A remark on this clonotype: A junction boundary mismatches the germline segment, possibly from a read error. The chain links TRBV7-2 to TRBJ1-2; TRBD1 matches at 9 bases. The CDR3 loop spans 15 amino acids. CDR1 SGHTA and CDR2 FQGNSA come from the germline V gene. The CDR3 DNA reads TGTGCCAGCAACTTCCTACAGGGGGCTGACTACGGCTACACCTTC. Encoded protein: CASNFLQGADYGYTF.

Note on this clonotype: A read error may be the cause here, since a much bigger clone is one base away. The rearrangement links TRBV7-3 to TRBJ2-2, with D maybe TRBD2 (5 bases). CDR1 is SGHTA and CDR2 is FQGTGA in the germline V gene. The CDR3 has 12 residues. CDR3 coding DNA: TGTGCCAGCAGCGAAAACACCGGGAAGCTGTTTTTT. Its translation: CASSENTGKLFF.

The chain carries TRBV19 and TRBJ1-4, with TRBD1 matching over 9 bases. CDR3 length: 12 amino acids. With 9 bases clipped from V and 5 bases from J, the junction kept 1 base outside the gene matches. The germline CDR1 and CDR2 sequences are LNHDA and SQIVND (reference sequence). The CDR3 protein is CASGTGNEKLFF. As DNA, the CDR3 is TGTGCCAGCGGGACAGGGAATGAAAAACTGTTTTTT.

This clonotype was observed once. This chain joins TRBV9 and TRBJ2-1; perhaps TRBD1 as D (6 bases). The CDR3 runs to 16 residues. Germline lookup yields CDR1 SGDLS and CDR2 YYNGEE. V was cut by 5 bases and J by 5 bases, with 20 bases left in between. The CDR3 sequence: CASSAGQRTLNNEQFF. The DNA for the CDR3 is TGTGCCAGCAGTGCTGGACAGCGGACCCTTAACAATGAGCAGTTCTTC.

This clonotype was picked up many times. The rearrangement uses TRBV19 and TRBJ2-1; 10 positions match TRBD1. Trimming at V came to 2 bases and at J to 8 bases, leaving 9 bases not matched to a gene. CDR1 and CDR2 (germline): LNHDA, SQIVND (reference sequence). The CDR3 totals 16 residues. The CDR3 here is CASSIMGTGEWDEQFF. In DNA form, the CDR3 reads TGTGCCAGTAGTATAATGGGGACAGGGGAGTGGGATGAGCAGTTCTTC.

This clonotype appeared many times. This CDR3 is CASTTGVRTGELFF. The CDR3 DNA reads as TGTGCCAGCACCACAGGGGTGCGGACCGGGGAGCTGTTTTTT. This chain joins TRBV12-3 or TRBV12-4 and TRBJ2-2, with TRBD1 matching over 7 bases. V lost 7 bases to trimming and J lost 5 bases; unmatched junction nucleotides: 7. The CDR3 sequence is 14 residues long.

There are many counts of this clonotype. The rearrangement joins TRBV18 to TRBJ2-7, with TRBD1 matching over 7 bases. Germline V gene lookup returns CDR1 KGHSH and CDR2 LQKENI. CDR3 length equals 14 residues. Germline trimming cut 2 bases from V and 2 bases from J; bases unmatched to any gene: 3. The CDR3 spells CASSPDRAPYEQYF. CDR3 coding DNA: TGTGCCAGCTCACCAGACAGGGCTCCCTACGAGCAGTACTTC. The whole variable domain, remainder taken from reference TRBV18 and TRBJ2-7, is NAGVMQNPRHLVRRRGQEARLRCSPMKGHSHVYWYRQLPEEGLKFMVYLQKENIIDESGMPKERFSAEFPKEGPSILRIQQVVRGDSAAYFCASSPDRAPYEQYFGPGTRLTVT.

In nucleotides, the CDR3 is TGTGCCAGCTCAAAGCAAACCACCGGGGAGCTGTTTTTT. The encoded protein is CASSKQTTGELFF. V gene TRBV7-2 combines with J gene TRBJ2-2; the D is unclear. The CDR3 loop spans 13 amino acids. The germline V gene has CDR1 SGHTA and CDR2 FQGNSA. Trimming pared 8 bases from V and 4 bases from J, leaving 11 bases between.

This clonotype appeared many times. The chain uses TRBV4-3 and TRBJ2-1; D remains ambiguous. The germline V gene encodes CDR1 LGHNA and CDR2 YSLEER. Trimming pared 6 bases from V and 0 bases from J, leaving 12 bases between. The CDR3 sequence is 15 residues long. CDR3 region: CASRVRINSYNEQFF. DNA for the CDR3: TGCGCCAGCAGGGTCCGGATAAACTCCTACAATGAGCAGTTCTTC.